These 8 T cell receptor beta chains were all obtained from the same sample, sequenced in a study of graft-versus-host responses after intestinal transplantation. The antigens these receptors bind are not known. Method: immunoSEQ multiplex PCR; TCRdb's copy keeps in-frame clones and lacks some. The sample holds under 100,000 clones, around 92% seen once. The sample was unstimulated CD8+ T cells sorted from spleen or lymph node cells, taken before transplant. These receptors all come from a human donor who was the organ donor for an intestinal transplant.

The chain is built from TRBV7-2 and TRBJ2-5, with D possibly being TRBD2 (6 bases). CDR3 length: 14 residues. The V gene's germline CDR1 is SGHTA and CDR2 FQGNSA. V gave up 2 bases and J gave up 4 bases, with 11 bases separating them. CDR3 DNA: TGTGCCAGCAGCTTATTTTTTAGCGGAGAGACCCAGTACTTC. Translating gives CASSLFFSGETQYF. Using reference TRBV7-2 and TRBJ2-5 for the parts outside the CDR3, the full variable domain is GAGVSQSPSNKVTEKGKDVELRCDPISGHTALYWYRQSLGQGLEFLIYFQGNSAPDKSGLPSDRFSAERTGGSVSTLTIQRTQQEDSAVYLCASSLFFSGETQYFGPGTRLLVL.

Here the CDR3 DNA reads TGCGCCAGCAGCATACTAGCGGGGGGATCCTACAATGAGCAGTTCTTC. This gives the protein CASSILAGGSYNEQFF. The V and J genes are TRBV4-1 and TRBJ2-1, with 12 bases fitting TRBD2. The germline gives CDR1 MGHRA, CDR2 YSYEKL. The CDR3 extends over 16 amino acids. Germline trimming cut 5 bases from V and 1 base from J; bases unmatched to any gene: 3.

This chain joins TRBV9 and TRBJ1-2; maybe TRBD1 (5 bases). With 1 base removed from V and 8 bases from J, the gap between germline ends came to 15 bases. The CDR3 contains 14 residues. Germline lookup yields CDR1 SGDLS and CDR2 YYNGEE. The CDR3 region has the DNA TGTGCCAGCAGCGTACGGGGGATGCTGGAGGGCTACACCTTC. As protein: CASSVRGMLEGYTF.

The CDR3 sequence is CASSPRGFDEKLFF. The CDR3 nucleotides are TGTGCCAGCTCACCCCGGGGGTTTGATGAAAAACTGTTTTTT. The rearrangement uses TRBV18 and TRBJ1-4; the D gene is possibly TRBD1 (5 bases). This CDR3 comprises 14 residues. Germline V gene sequence: CDR1 KGHSH, CDR2 LQKENI. Trimming pared 3 bases from V and 6 bases from J, leaving 11 bases between.

This rearrangement joins TRBV7-8 to TRBJ2-7; tentative D call: TRBD1 (7 bases). The CDR3 spans 14 residues. CDR1 SGHVS and CDR2 FQNEAQ come from the germline V gene. The germline V and J ends were trimmed by 5 bases and 3 bases, with 14 bases remaining between them. CDR3 in amino acids: CASSRHRGGYEQYF. CDR3 coding DNA: TGTGCCAGCAGCCGACACAGGGGAGGCTACGAGCAGTACTTC.

This chain links TRBV9 with TRBJ2-1; the match to TRBD1 covers 7 bases. Losses at the gene ends were 6 bases for V and 9 bases for J; bases not matched to a gene: 6. Germline CDR1 is SGDLS and CDR2 is YYNGEE. The CDR3 consists of 12 residues. CDR3 region: CASNKGAAEQFF. In nucleotides, the CDR3 is TGTGCCAGCAACAAGGGGGCTGCTGAGCAGTTCTTC.

This clone was seen just once. V usage is TRBV7-2 and J usage is TRBJ2-2; perhaps TRBD1 as D (5 bases). Germline CDR1 and CDR2: SGHTA and FQGNSA. Trimming shortened V by 1 base and J by 2 bases, and 5 bases separated the two germline ends. The CDR3 loop spans 14 amino acids. The CDR3 nucleotides read TGTGCCAGCAGCTTAGGGACAAACACCGGGGAGCTGTTTTTT. This translates into CASSLGTNTGELFF. The full variable domain, in which reference TRBV7-2 and TRBJ2-2 provide the parts outside the CDR3, is GAGVSQSPSNKVTEKGKDVELRCDPISGHTALYWYRQSLGQGLEFLIYFQGNSAPDKSGLPSDRFSAERTGGSVSTLTIQRTQQEDSAVYLCASSLGTNTGELFFGEGSRLTVL.

V and J are TRBV10-1 and TRBJ1-1; no definite D call. The CDR3 has 17 amino acids. CDR1 WNHNN and CDR2 SYGVQD come from the germline V gene (reference sequence). With 6 bases removed from V and 2 bases from J, the gap between germline ends came to 22 bases. The CDR3 DNA reads TGCGCCAGCAGCGACTTACCGACTCTGCGGAGTAACACTGAAGCTTTCTTT. Its translation is CASSDLPTLRSNTEAFF.